One and the same sample provided the 17 T cell receptor beta chains below, sequenced in a study of T-cell reconstitution after alpha-beta-depleted transplantation in children. Unique molecular identifiers were incorporated when the TCRbeta library was constructed. Each CDR3 protein gets one entry after TCRdb re-called the PCR reads with MiXCR. This table has around 960,000 distinct CDR3 sequences, around 30% appearing once. Specimen: PBMCs, mostly from graft donor cells, collected 360 days after TCRalphabeta/CD19-depleted stem cell transplant. Receptors originate from a boy under three years old who had a stem cell transplant for SCID, so the T cells may come from the graft donor.

The chain combines TRBV4-3 with TRBJ2-2; tentative D call: TRBD1 (6 bases). The germline V gene encodes CDR1 LGHNA and CDR2 YSLEER. Trimming pared 2 bases from V and 0 bases from J, leaving 10 bases between. This CDR3 region has 16 residues. The DNA of the CDR3 is TGCGCCAGCAGCCAACTAAGGGGGTCGAACACCGGGGAGCTGTTTTTT. Amino acid sequence: CASSQLRGSNTGELFF.

The table lists this clonotype with a few counts. V usage is TRBV11-2 and J usage is TRBJ2-3; D is ambiguous. The CDR3 spans 13 residues. V was clipped by 6 bases and J by 1 base, with 8 bases between them. Looked up from germline, CDR1 is SGHAT and CDR2 is FQNNGV. The DNA of the CDR3 is TGTGCCAGCAGTTTCAAGGGCACAGATACGCAGTATTTT. Protein sequence: CASSFKGTDTQYF.

The chain recombines TRBV3-1 with TRBJ2-1; no firm D call. The V gene's germline CDR1 is LGHDT and CDR2 YNNKEL (reference sequence). This CDR3 is 14 amino acids long. V lost 1 base to trimming and J lost 5 bases, with 9 bases between them. The CDR3 DNA reads TGTGCCAGCAGCCAAGCCCCCAGGAACAATGAGCAGTTCTTC. This gives the protein CASSQAPRNNEQFF.

The rearrangement links TRBV28 to TRBJ2-5; D might be TRBD1 (6 bases). The CDR3 runs 17 residues. Per germline, CDR1 MDHEN and CDR2 SYDVKM. V was pared by 7 bases and J by 4 bases, with 25 bases between. CDR3 loop: CASTFGSGVVRGETQYF. DNA of the CDR3: TGTGCCAGCACCTTCGGGTCAGGGGTCGTAAGGGGAGAGACCCAGTACTTC.

This chain joins TRBV12-3 or TRBV12-4 and TRBJ1-6; D gene uncertain. CDR3 length: 14 residues. V lost 3 bases and J 3 bases, leaving 6 bases between the germline ends. The CDR3 bases are TGTGCCAGCAGTTTCTCAGTCTATAATTCACCCCTCCACTTT. Protein product: CASSFSVYNSPLHF.

This chain uses TRBV5-5 with TRBJ1-3; TRBD1 is a possible D gene (5 bases). The CDR3 has 14 amino acids. V lost 4 bases and J lost 8, with 16 bases in between. Per germline, CDR1 SGHKS and CDR2 YYEKEE (reference sequence). The CDR3 DNA sequence: TGTGCCAGCAGCCCAGGGACGGGTGGGCACACCATATATTTT. Its translation is CASSPGTGGHTIYF.

The chain has TRBV20-1 and TRBJ2-7; tentatively, D is TRBD1 (5 bases). This CDR3 is built from 15 residues. The germline gives CDR1 DFQATT, CDR2 SNEGSKA (reference sequence). V lost 3 bases to trimming and J lost 0 bases, with 15 bases between them. The DNA for the CDR3 is TGCAGTGCTAGGGCCCCCCAAAGGGGCTCCTACGAGCAGTACTTC. Protein: CSARAPQRGSYEQYF.

The V call is TRBV20-1, the J call TRBJ1-1, with 7 bases aligning to TRBD1. From germline, CDR1 is DFQATT and CDR2 SNEGSKA (reference sequence). This CDR3 is built from 15 residues. V shed 5 bases and J 0 bases; nucleotides not matched to a gene: 9. The CDR3 coding sequence is TGCAGTGCTCACCAACAGGGGTCGGTGAACACTGAAGCTTTCTTT. It translates to CSAHQQGSVNTEAFF.

CDR3 region: CASSLVGGGRSGANVLTF. DNA of the CDR3: TGTGCCAGCAGTTTAGTGGGGGGGGGCCGCTCTGGGGCCAACGTCCTGACTTTC. The chain links TRBV12-3 or TRBV12-4 to TRBJ2-6, with TRBD2 as a possible D gene (7 bases). The CDR3 is 18 amino acids. Trimming cost V 1 base and J 0 bases, with 13 bases left between them.

The rearrangement uses TRBV29-1 and TRBJ2-1, with D possibly being TRBD2 (5 bases). The CDR3 runs 14 residues. The ends were cut back, 5 bases at V and 0 bases at J, with 11 bases in the middle. Germline CDR1 and CDR2: SQVTM and ANQGSEA. The CDR3 region is CSVRKRHSYNEQFF. The CDR3, as DNA: TGCAGCGTTCGAAAGCGGCACTCCTACAATGAGCAGTTCTTC.

The chain employs TRBV20-1 and TRBJ2-2; 7 bases agree with TRBD2. The germline gives CDR1 DFQATT, CDR2 SNEGSKA (reference sequence). This CDR3 has 14 amino acids. With V trimmed by 2 bases and J by 7 bases, 7 bases remained unmatched. The CDR3 nucleotides are TGCAGTGCTAGACCTCGACTAGCCGACGGGGAGCTGTTTTTT. The encoded protein is CSARPRLADGELFF.

V gene TRBV7-8 combines with J gene TRBJ1-2, with a weak D call TRBD1 (5 bases). Germline values: CDR1 SGHVS, CDR2 FQNEAQ. The CDR3 contains 17 residues. The V end was cut by 1 base, the J end by 2 bases, with 17 bases between. The CDR3 coding sequence is TGTGCCAGCAGCTTAGGGCCAGGGAGGGCGTTCAACTATGGCTACACCTTC. It specifies CASSLGPGRAFNYGYTF. Complete variable domain (other parts from reference TRBV7-8 and TRBJ1-2): GAGVSQSPRYKVAKRGQDVALRCDPISGHVSLFWYQQALGQGPEFLTYFQNEAQLDKSGLPSDRFFAERPEGSVSTLKIQRTQQEDSAVYLCASSLGPGRAFNYGYTFGSGTRLTVV.

This clonotype was observed many times. The chain is built from TRBV7-6 and TRBJ2-3; D is ambiguous. The CDR3 loop spans 15 amino acids. Germline CDR1 is SGHVS and CDR2 is FNYEAQ. V lost 2 bases and J 6 bases, leaving 15 bases between the germline ends. In nucleotides, the CDR3 is TGTGCCAGCAGCTTAACCCCCGGGTTGGGGGATACGCAGTATTTT. Protein sequence: CASSLTPGLGDTQYF.

This chain joins TRBV2 and TRBJ2-5, with unresolved D. V was pared by 7 bases and J by 7 bases, with 16 bases between. The length of the CDR3 is 13 residues. CDR1 is SNHLY, CDR2 FYNNEI, per germline. The CDR3, as DNA: TGTGCCAGCAATCGAATATTTGACGGGACCCAGTACTTC. Its protein is CASNRIFDGTQYF.

This chain joins TRBV20-1 and TRBJ2-1; D possibly matches TRBD1 or TRBD2 (6 bases each). V shed 6 bases and J shed 0 bases, with 21 bases lying between them. Looked up from germline, CDR1 is DFQATT and CDR2 is SNEGSKA (reference sequence). The CDR3 loop spans 17 amino acids. The CDR3 region is CSAISRWGDNSYNEQFF. DNA for the CDR3: TGCAGTGCCATTTCTCGATGGGGGGACAACTCCTACAATGAGCAGTTCTTC.

The rearrangement links TRBV27 to TRBJ1-1, with D possibly matching TRBD1 (5 bases). The V end lost 5 bases, the J end lost 5 bases, and 24 bases lay between the germline ends. The length of the CDR3 is 17 residues. Germline V lookup: CDR1 MNHEY, CDR2 SMNVEV (reference sequence). CDR3 region: CASSATRVRGVGTEAFF. The CDR3 DNA reads as TGTGCCAGCAGTGCCACCCGGGTTCGGGGGGTAGGAACTGAAGCTTTCTTT.

This clonotype was counted only a few times. The chain is built from TRBV10-3 and TRBJ1-5, with unresolved D. This CDR3 is built from 17 residues. Germline lookup yields CDR1 ENHRY and CDR2 SYGVKD. The V end was cut by 3 bases, the J end by 0 bases, with 15 bases between. CDR3 in amino acids: CAISEGGKGISNQPQHF. The CDR3 nucleotides read TGTGCCATCAGTGAAGGTGGGAAAGGGATTAGCAATCAGCCCCAGCATTTT.